The following is a TCR beta chain sequence with its context. The sample belongs to a study of cytomegalovirus exposure and HLA in healthy donors. Study details: About four fifths of a few hundred genotyped donors fell in the Caucasian-associated ancestry cluster.

Germline V CDR1 and CDR2: LGHNA, YSLEER. This CDR3 contains 15 residues. The junction had 9 bases not matched to a gene; V was cut back by 4 bases and J by 3 bases. The PCR employed 60 Vbeta primers together with 13 Jbeta primers. Clones were sequenced by immunoSEQ multiplex PCR, and TCRdb holds only the in-frame ones, with some missing. In the table there are about 90,000 clones, around 79% of which are singletons. This TCR was recovered from a woman in her 40s in good health and CMV-seropositive. This chain joins TRBV4-3 and TRBJ2-7, with 7 bases identical to TRBD1. The specimen was PBMCs. The CDR3 DNA follows: TGCGCCAGCAGCCGTGGTATGGACAGGCACTACGAGCAGTACTTC. Protein: CASSRGMDRHYEQYF.